This passage covers 24 T cell receptor beta chains from one sample sequenced in a study of CD8 T cells in Susac syndrome. An input of about 0.5 to 1 ug of RNA was subjected to reverse transcription using random hexamers. TCRdb processed the immunoSEQ multiplex PCR reads anew with MiXCR; each CDR3 protein has one entry. Altogether under 200,000 distinct CDR3 sequences are present, nearly 97% being singletons, with the ten largest covering approximately 0.089%. Material: CD4+ T cells from PBMCs. The receptor source for this set is a human donor with Susac syndrome.

V gene TRBV5-1 combines with J gene TRBJ2-1; the D gene is possibly TRBD2 (6 bases). This CDR3 spans 14 amino acids. Germline V gene data show CDR1 as SGHRS and CDR2 as YFSETQ. Between the trimmed V and J ends, which lost 1 base and 4 bases, there was a span of 9 bases. The CDR3 protein is CASSLMEGYNEQFF. The CDR3 bases are TGCGCCAGCAGCTTGATGGAGGGTTACAATGAGCAGTTCTTC.

The chain joins TRBV4-1 to TRBJ2-2; D unclear. The CDR3 is 12 amino acids. V gave up 0 bases and J gave up 9 bases, with 5 bases separating them. In germline, CDR1 is MGHRA, CDR2 YSYEKL. The CDR3 reads CASSQDSRELFF. Here the CDR3 DNA reads TGCGCCAGCAGCCAAGACAGCCGGGAGCTGTTTTTT.

V is TRBV5-1 and J is TRBJ2-3; 7 bases are shared with TRBD2. The germline CDR1 and CDR2 sequences are SGHRS and YFSETQ. The CDR3 extends over 16 amino acids. V lost 0 bases, J lost 7 bases, and 11 bases stayed unmatched. The CDR3: CASSLEAGTSAHTQYF. For the CDR3, the DNA is TGCGCCAGCAGCTTGGAAGCGGGGACCTCGGCTCATACGCAGTATTTT.

This chain links TRBV20-1 with TRBJ1-5; a possible D gene is TRBD1 (5 bases). CDR3 length equals 14 residues. V was trimmed by 5 bases and J by 5 bases, leaving 16 bases between them. From germline, CDR1 is DFQATT and CDR2 SNEGSKA (reference sequence). CDR3 residues: CSAQPGRGDQPQHF. The CDR3 bases are TGCAGTGCTCAACCCGGGAGAGGGGATCAGCCCCAGCATTTT.

This clonotype was detected once. The J gene is TRBJ2-1, the V gene TRBV4-1; 9 bases are shared with TRBD2. The CDR3 contains 17 residues. Germline CDR1 MGHRA, CDR2 YSYEKL. V lost 1 base, J lost 0 bases, and 4 bases stayed unmatched. The CDR3 DNA is TGCGCCAGCAGCCAAGGACTAGCGGTACGCTCCTACAATGAGCAGTTCTTC. It specifies CASSQGLAVRSYNEQFF.

The V call is TRBV5-1, the J call TRBJ2-7, with TRBD1 matching over 8 bases. The CDR3 spans 14 residues. Germline CDR1 is SGHRS and CDR2 is YFSETQ. The V segment lost 7 bases and the J segment 0 bases; nucleotides outside the gene matches: 6. CDR3 sequence: CASSGTGSSYEQYF. The DNA for the CDR3 is TGCGCCAGCTCCGGGACAGGAAGCTCCTACGAGCAGTACTTC.

The sample holds a few counts of this clonotype. V usage is TRBV11-3 and J usage is TRBJ2-1; D is possibly TRBD2 (5 bases). The CDR3 consists of 15 residues. In germline, CDR1 is SGHNT, CDR2 YENEEA. V gave up 3 bases and J gave up 2 bases, with 11 bases separating them. The CDR3 sequence is CASSLVRGAYNEQFF. The CDR3 bases are TGTGCCAGCAGCTTGGTCCGGGGAGCCTACAATGAGCAGTTCTTC.

The J gene is TRBJ2-5, the V gene TRBV20-1; the match to TRBD2 covers 8 bases. V was pared by 0 bases and J by 9 bases, with 12 bases of the junction left unmatched. Germline loops: CDR1 DFQATT, CDR2 SNEGSKA (reference sequence). The CDR3 length is 15 residues. The CDR3 loop reads CSARDPGTSPGAQYF. CDR3 in DNA: TGCAGTGCTAGAGATCCTGGGACTAGTCCGGGGGCCCAGTACTTC.

This clonotype was observed once. One junction end disagrees with the germline gene, perhaps due to a read error. DNA for the CDR3: TGTGCCAGTAGTATAGGAGGGACAGCCTATGAAGCCTTCTTT. This codes for CASSIGGTAYEAFF. The gene calls are TRBV19 and TRBJ1-1, with TRBD1 matching over 7 bases. Germline values: CDR1 LNHDA, CDR2 SQIVND (reference sequence). The CDR3 consists of 14 residues.

The chain combines TRBV6-6 with TRBJ2-5; D is uncertain. Trimming took 8 bases from V and 7 from J, leaving 8 bases between them. The CDR3 is 10 residues long. Germline CDR1 reads MNHNY; CDR2 reads SVGAGI (reference sequence). In nucleotides, the CDR3 is TGTGCCAGCCAAACTGGGACCCAGTACTTC. This translates into CASQTGTQYF.

The chain employs TRBV12-3 or TRBV12-4 and TRBJ2-7, with D unresolved. The CDR3 runs to 15 residues. Trimming removed 3 bases from V and 0 bases from J, with 12 bases in between. In DNA, the CDR3 is TGTGCCAGCAGTTTTCGGTTGGGGATCTCCTACGAGCAGTACTTC. Its protein is CASSFRLGISYEQYF.

The chain is built from TRBV4-1 and TRBJ2-5, with D perhaps TRBD1 (6 bases). The V gene lost 1 base and the J gene lost 4 bases, with 13 bases spanning the gap. Germline V gene lookup returns CDR1 MGHRA and CDR2 YSYEKL. CDR3 length equals 15 residues. CDR3 region: CASSQAITGLETQYF. CDR3 coding DNA: TGCGCCAGCAGCCAAGCTATTACAGGGTTAGAGACCCAGTACTTC.

The chain joins TRBV14 to TRBJ1-1; D remains ambiguous. V lost 4 bases and J lost 1, with 10 bases in between. CDR1 is SGHDN and CDR2 is FVKESK in the germline V gene. The CDR3 spans 14 residues. The CDR3 region has the DNA TGTGCCAGCAGCCCCGTTATATCGAACACTGAAGCTTTCTTT. Its protein is CASSPVISNTEAFF. The full variable domain, completed using reference TRBV14 and TRBJ1-1, is EAGVTQFPSHSVIEKGQTVTLRCDPISGHDNLYWYRRVMGKEIKFLLHFVKESKQDESGMPNNRFLAERTGGTYSTLKVQPAELEDSGVYFCASSPVISNTEAFFGQGTRLTVV.

The V call is TRBV5-6, the J call TRBJ1-1; D call uncertain. V lost 1 base and J 3 bases, leaving 7 bases between the germline ends. The CDR3 is 13 residues long. CDR1 is SGHDT and CDR2 is YYEEEE in the germline V gene. CDR3 loop: CASSLQADTEAFF. In nucleotides, the CDR3 is TGTGCCAGCAGCTTGCAGGCTGACACTGAAGCTTTCTTT.

This chain joins TRBV27 and TRBJ2-7; D perhaps matches TRBD1 (6 bases). The CDR3 extends over 15 amino acids. Germline V lookup: CDR1 MNHEY, CDR2 SMNVEV (reference sequence). V was pared by 6 bases and J by 3 bases, with 18 bases between. CDR3 amino acids: CASRPNRVLGYEQYF. In nucleotides, the CDR3 is TGTGCCAGCAGACCTAACAGGGTCTTAGGCTACGAGCAGTACTTC.

The chain joins TRBV7-3 to TRBJ2-1; D is unresolved. CDR1 and CDR2 (germline): SGHTA, FQGTGA. The CDR3 has 13 amino acids. Trimming took 2 bases from V and 8 from J, leaving 10 bases between them. The CDR3, as DNA: TGTGCCAGCAGCTTACTCGGTCCAGATGAGCAGTTCTTC. Its protein is CASSLLGPDEQFF.

The genes are TRBV25-1 and TRBJ1-6; 8 nucleotides align to TRBD1. Germline CDR1 is MGHDK and CDR2 is SYGVNS. The junction had 8 bases not matched to a gene; V was cut back by 6 bases and J by 7 bases. The CDR3 is made up of 15 amino acids. The CDR3 nucleotides are TGTGCCAGCAGCGGGACAGGTGGGATCAATTCACCCCTCCACTTT. Translated: CASSGTGGINSPLHF.

This chain joins TRBV30 and TRBJ2-7; the D is unclear. This CDR3 is built from 12 residues. Looked up from germline, CDR1 is GTSNPN and CDR2 is SVGIG (reference sequence). V was pared by 2 bases and J by 7 bases, with 12 bases between. CDR3 sequence (DNA): TGTGCCTGGAGTTTGTCGACTGGTGAGCAGTACTTC. Translation gives CAWSLSTGEQYF.

V and J are TRBV30 and TRBJ2-1; D is ambiguous. This CDR3 spans 13 amino acids. The V gene's germline CDR1 is GTSNPN and CDR2 SVGIG (reference sequence). The V gene lost 0 bases and the J gene lost 8 bases, with 11 bases spanning the gap. CDR3 amino acids: CAWSVGYWDEQFF. The CDR3, as DNA: TGTGCCTGGAGTGTAGGGTACTGGGATGAGCAGTTCTTC.

V is TRBV20-1 and J is TRBJ2-5; D perhaps matches TRBD2 (5 bases). Germline assignment: CDR1 DFQATT and CDR2 SNEGSKA (reference sequence). The CDR3 has 13 residues. V lost 0 bases to trimming and J lost 9 bases, with 14 bases between them. This chain's CDR3 is CSARDPSGQAQYF. The CDR3 DNA reads TGCAGTGCTAGAGATCCGAGCGGTCAGGCCCAGTACTTC.

The chain is built from TRBV5-1 and TRBJ1-1; TRBD1 might be the D (6 bases). Per germline, CDR1 SGHRS and CDR2 YFSETQ. V lost 0 bases to trimming and J lost 1 base, with 10 bases between them. The CDR3 length is 15 residues. The CDR3 sequence: CASSLGGAENTEAFF. The CDR3 DNA reads as TGCGCCAGCAGCTTGGGGGGGGCTGAGAACACTGAAGCTTTCTTT. Based on the CDR3 plus reference TRBV5-1 and TRBJ1-1, the full variable domain is KAGVTQTPRYLIKTRGQQVTLSCSPISGHRSVSWYQQTPGQGLQFLFEYFSETQRNKGNFPGRFSGRQFSNSRSEMNVSTLELGDSALYLCASSLGGAENTEAFFGQGTRLTVV.

The chain combines TRBV29-1 with TRBJ1-1; D might be TRBD1 (5 bases). This CDR3 region has 13 residues. Germline CDR1 reads SQVTM; CDR2 reads ANQGSEA. V lost 7 bases to trimming and J lost 3 bases, with 15 bases between them. CDR3 amino acids: CSADQGRDTEAFF. CDR3 nucleotides: TGCAGCGCAGACCAGGGAAGGGACACTGAAGCTTTCTTT.

The V and J genes are TRBV2 and TRBJ1-2, with D possibly matching TRBD1 (5 bases). Germline lookup yields CDR1 SNHLY and CDR2 FYNNEI. This CDR3 region has 14 residues. Trimming left V 6 bases short and J 2 bases short, with 13 bases between. The CDR3 DNA is TGTGCCAGCAGGGAGGGACTACTAAACTATGGCTACACCTTC. This translates into CASREGLLNYGYTF.

The count of this clonotype is one. This rearrangement joins TRBV5-1 to TRBJ2-6; D unclear. The CDR3 is 17 amino acids. The ends were cut back, 0 bases at V and 0 bases at J, with 10 bases in the middle. Germline V gene sequence: CDR1 SGHRS, CDR2 YFSETQ. The DNA for the CDR3 is TGCGCCAGCAGCTTGGATATCATAACCTCTGGGGCCAACGTCCTGACTTTC. Protein product: CASSLDIITSGANVLTF.